This TCR beta chain was recorded in a study of cytomegalovirus exposure and HLA in healthy donors. This table comes from immunoSEQ multiplex PCR, and its TCRdb copy is limited to in-frame clones, with some not included. The sample shows about 160,000 clones, approximately 86% of them seen only once. The CDR3 has 14 residues. The germline V gene has CDR1 MNHNS and CDR2 SASEGT. V was cut by 8 bases and J by 5 bases, with 16 bases left in between. The clonotype originates from a woman younger than 35 in good health and CMV-seronegative. The genes are TRBV6-1 and TRBJ2-1; the D gene is possibly TRBD2 (6 bases). The sequenced material came from PBMCs. In DNA form, the CDR3 reads TGTGCCAGCGTGCCCGTGGGGGGAAACAATGAGCAGTTCTTC. It is translated as CASVPVGGNNEQFF.